This T cell receptor beta chain was identified during a study of blood T cell repertoires in COVID-19. CDR1 GTSNPN and CDR2 SVGIG come from the germline V gene (reference sequence). V shed 3 bases and J shed 3 bases, with 14 bases lying between them. This CDR3 region has 15 residues. Authors' analysis steps: How many nucleated cells were present was estimated from reference gene primer amplification. Measured with immunoSEQ multiplex PCR; TCRdb has only the in-frame clones, and not every one. V and J calls and clone size come straight from that table; D and trimming were deduced from the DNA. The table lists some 250,000 clones, 70% to 90% of them singletons. Recovered status in Cohort 3 required two negative PCRs, clearance, or symptom resolution.

The receptor was isolated from a woman in her forties or fifties who had recovered from COVID-19. The chain couples TRBV30 to TRBJ2-2, with a possible D match to TRBD2 (6 bases). Source material: PBMCs or T cells enriched from blood (not recorded which). The CDR3 coding sequence is TGTGCCTGGAGAGCCGGGAGAGGGTACACCGGGGAGCTGTTTTTT. Translated, it gives CAWRAGRGYTGELFF.